This T cell receptor (beta chain) was sequenced during a study of cytomegalovirus exposure and HLA in healthy donors. The V segment lost 5 bases and the J segment 0 bases; nucleotides outside the gene matches: 8. Germline V CDR1 and CDR2: SGHRS, YFSETQ. The CDR3 runs 16 residues. PCR used 60 Vbeta primers and 13 Jbeta primers. The method was immunoSEQ multiplex PCR; TCRdb's version includes in-frame clones alone and lacks a portion of them. The repertoire holds 150,000 or so clones, with 70% to 75% as singletons. The sequence was collected from a man in his late teens or twenties in good health and CMV-seropositive. The chain couples TRBV5-1 to TRBJ2-3, with 8 bases that match TRBD2. Sequences were obtained from PBMCs. CDR3 DNA: TGCGCCAGCAGTACCCTTACTAGCGGAAGCACAGATACGCAGTATTTT. It translates to CASSTLTSGSTDTQYF.